This T cell receptor beta chain was found in a study of human T cells and chemical hapten exposure. For the study at large: A 2 cm by 2 cm inner upper arm patch received 2% DPC for sensitization.

This clonotype was observed at least ten times. TCRdb reanalysed the RACE reads using MiXCR and keeps one entry per CDR3 protein. This sample has 75,000 to 95,000 distinct CDR3 sequences, with about 12% found just once. The CDR3 has 14 residues. Deletions cut 5 bases from V and 3 bases from J, with 11 bases between. Time point described: patch test 1, 2 weeks after DPC sensitization. Treatment of the sample: therapeutic diphenylcyclopropenone sensitization with weekly scalp DPC. The rearrangement joins TRBV12-3 or TRBV12-4 to TRBJ1-3; D may be TRBD1 (6 bases). This TCR derives from a woman between 55 and 75 years old with alopecia areata. Some clones in this sample may be carry-over from other donors' samples. The sequences come from whole blood, collected in connection with sensitization to the hapten diphenylcyclopropenone (DPC). The CDR3 region is CASSPQGFGNTIYF. The CDR3 DNA is TGTGCCAGCAGTCCGCAGGGGTTTGGAAACACCATATATTTT.